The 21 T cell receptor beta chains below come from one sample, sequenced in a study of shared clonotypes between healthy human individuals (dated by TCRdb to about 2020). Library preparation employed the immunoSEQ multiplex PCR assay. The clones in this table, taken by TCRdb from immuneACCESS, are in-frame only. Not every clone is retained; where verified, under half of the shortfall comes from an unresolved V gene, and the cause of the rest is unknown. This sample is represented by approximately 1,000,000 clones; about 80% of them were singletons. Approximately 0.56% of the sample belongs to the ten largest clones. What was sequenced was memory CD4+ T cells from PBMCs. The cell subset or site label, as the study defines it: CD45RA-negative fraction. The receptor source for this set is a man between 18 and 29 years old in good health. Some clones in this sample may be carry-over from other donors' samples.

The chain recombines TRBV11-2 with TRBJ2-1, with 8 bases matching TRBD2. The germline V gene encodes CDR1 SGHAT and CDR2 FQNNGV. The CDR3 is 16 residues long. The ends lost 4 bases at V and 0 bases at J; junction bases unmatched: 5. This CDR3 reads CASSSIAGSSYNEQFF. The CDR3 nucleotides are TGTGCCAGCAGCTCTATAGCGGGAAGCTCCTACAATGAGCAGTTCTTC.

As DNA, the CDR3 is TGTGCCAGCAGCTTAATGCCGGGCCAAAAACTGTTTTTT. Its protein product is CASSLMPGQKLFF. This sequence joins TRBV7-3 and TRBJ1-4; D uncertain. The germline CDR1 and CDR2 sequences are SGHTA and FQGTGA. With 1 base removed from V and 9 bases from J, the gap between germline ends came to 9 bases. This CDR3 is 13 amino acids long.

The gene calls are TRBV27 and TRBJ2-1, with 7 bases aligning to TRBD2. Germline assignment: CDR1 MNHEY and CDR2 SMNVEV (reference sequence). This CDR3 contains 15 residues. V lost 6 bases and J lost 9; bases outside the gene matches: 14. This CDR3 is CASRSWGEGSGEQFF. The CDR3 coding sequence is TGTGCCAGCAGAAGTTGGGGGGAGGGCTCGGGTGAGCAGTTCTTC.

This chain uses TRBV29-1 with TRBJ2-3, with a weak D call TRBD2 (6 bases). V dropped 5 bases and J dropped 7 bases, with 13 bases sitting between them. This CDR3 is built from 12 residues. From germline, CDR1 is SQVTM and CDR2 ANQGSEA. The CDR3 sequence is CSVPGTPNTQYF. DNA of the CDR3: TGCAGCGTTCCAGGGACTCCCAATACGCAGTATTTT.

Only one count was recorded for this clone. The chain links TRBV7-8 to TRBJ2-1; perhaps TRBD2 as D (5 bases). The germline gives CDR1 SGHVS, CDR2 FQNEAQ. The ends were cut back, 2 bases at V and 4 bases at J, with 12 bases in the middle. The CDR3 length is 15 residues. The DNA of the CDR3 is TGTGCCAGCAGCTTAAGGTCTAGCTCGTACAATGAGCAGTTCTTC. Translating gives CASSLRSSSYNEQFF. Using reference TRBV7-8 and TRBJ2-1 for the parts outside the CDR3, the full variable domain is GAGVSQSPRYKVAKRGQDVALRCDPISGHVSLFWYQQALGQGPEFLTYFQNEAQLDKSGLPSDRFFAERPEGSVSTLKIQRTQQEDSAVYLCASSLRSSSYNEQFFGPGTRLTVL.

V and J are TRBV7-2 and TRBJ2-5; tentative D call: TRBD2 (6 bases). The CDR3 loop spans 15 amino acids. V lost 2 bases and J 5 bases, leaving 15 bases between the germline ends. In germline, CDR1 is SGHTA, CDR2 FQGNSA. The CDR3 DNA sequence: TGTGCCAGCAGCTTAAGGGGAGCAGCGGGCGAGACCCAGTACTTC. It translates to CASSLRGAAGETQYF. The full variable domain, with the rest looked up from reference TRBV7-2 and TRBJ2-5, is GAGVSQSPSNKVTEKGKDVELRCDPISGHTALYWYRQSLGQGLEFLIYFQGNSAPDKSGLPSDRFSAERTGGSVSTLTIQRTQQEDSAVYLCASSLRGAAGETQYFGPGTRLLVL.

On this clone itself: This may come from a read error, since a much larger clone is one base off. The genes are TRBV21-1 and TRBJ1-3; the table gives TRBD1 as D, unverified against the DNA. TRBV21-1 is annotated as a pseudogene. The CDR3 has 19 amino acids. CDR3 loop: CTSSNVVGTTQFSGNTIYF. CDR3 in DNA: TGTACCAGCAGCAATGTGGTGGGGACAACCCAGTTCTCTGGAAACACCATATATTTT.

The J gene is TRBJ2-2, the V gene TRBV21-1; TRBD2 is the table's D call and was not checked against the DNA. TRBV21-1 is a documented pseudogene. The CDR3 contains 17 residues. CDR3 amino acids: CASSRRTSGRSDGELFF. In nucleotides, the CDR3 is TGTGCCAGCAGCCGGAGGACTAGCGGGAGGTCAGACGGGGAGCTGTTTTTT.

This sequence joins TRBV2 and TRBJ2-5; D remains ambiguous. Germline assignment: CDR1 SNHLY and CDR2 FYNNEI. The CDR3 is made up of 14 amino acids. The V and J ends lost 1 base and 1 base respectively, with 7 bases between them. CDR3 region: CASSEGKPQETQYF. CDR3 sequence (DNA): TGTGCCAGCAGTGAAGGGAAACCCCAAGAGACCCAGTACTTC. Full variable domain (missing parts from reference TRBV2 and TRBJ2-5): EPEVTQTPSHQVTQMGQEVILRCVPISNHLYFYWYRQILGQKVEFLVSFYNNEISEKSEIFDDQFSVERPDGSNFTLKIRSTKLEDSAMYFCASSEGKPQETQYFGPGTRLLVL.

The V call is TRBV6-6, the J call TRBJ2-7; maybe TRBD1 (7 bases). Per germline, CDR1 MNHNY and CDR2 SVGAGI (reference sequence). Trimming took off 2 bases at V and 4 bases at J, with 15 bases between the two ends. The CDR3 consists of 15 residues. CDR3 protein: CASSYEAGGRYEQYF. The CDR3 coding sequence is TGTGCCAGCAGTTACGAGGCAGGGGGGAGATACGAGCAGTACTTC.

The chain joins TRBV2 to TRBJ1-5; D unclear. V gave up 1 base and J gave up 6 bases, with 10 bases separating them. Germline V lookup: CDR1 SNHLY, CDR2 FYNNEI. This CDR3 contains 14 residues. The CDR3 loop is CASSEGGGGQPQHF. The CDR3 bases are TGTGCCAGCAGTGAAGGGGGTGGAGGTCAGCCCCAGCATTTT.

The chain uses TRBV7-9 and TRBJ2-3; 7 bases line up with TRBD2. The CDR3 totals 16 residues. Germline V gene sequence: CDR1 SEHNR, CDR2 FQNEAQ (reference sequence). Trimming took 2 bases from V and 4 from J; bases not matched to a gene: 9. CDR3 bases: TGTGCCAGCAGCTTAACGACCGGGGGGTCGGCAGATACGCAGTATTTT. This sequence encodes CASSLTTGGSADTQYF.

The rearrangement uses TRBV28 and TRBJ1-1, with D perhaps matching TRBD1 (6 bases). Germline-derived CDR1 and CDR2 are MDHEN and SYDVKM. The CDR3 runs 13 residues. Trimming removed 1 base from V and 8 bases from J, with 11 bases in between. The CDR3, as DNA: TGTGCCAGCAGTTTATTACAGGGCCGAGAAGCTTTCTTT. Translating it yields CASSLLQGREAFF.

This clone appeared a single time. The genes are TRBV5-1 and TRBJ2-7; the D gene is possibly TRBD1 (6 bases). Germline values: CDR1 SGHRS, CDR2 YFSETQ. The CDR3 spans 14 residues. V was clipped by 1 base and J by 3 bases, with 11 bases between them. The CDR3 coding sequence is TGCGCCAGCAGCTTGACTTACAGGGTCTACGAGCAGTACTTC. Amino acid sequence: CASSLTYRVYEQYF.

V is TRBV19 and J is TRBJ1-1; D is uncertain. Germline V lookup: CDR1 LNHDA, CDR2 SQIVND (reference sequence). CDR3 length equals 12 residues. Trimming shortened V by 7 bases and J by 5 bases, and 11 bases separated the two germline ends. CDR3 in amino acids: CASTRQGTEAFF. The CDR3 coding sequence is TGTGCCAGTACCCGTCAAGGGACTGAAGCTTTCTTT. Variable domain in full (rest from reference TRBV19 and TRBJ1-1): DGGITQSPKYLFRKEGQNVTLSCEQNLNHDAMYWYRQDPGQGLRLIYYSQIVNDFQKGDIAEGYSVSREKKESFPLTVTSAQKNPTAFYLCASTRQGTEAFFGQGTRLTVV.

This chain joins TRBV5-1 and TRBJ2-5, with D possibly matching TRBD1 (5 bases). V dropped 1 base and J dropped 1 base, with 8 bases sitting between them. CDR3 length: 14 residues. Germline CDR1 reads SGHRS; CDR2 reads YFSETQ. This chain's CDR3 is CASSLYGAQETQYF. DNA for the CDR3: TGCGCCAGCAGCTTGTATGGGGCCCAAGAGACCCAGTACTTC. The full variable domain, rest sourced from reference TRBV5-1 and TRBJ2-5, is KAGVTQTPRYLIKTRGQQVTLSCSPISGHRSVSWYQQTPGQGLQFLFEYFSETQRNKGNFPGRFSGRQFSNSRSEMNVSTLELGDSALYLCASSLYGAQETQYFGPGTRLLVL.

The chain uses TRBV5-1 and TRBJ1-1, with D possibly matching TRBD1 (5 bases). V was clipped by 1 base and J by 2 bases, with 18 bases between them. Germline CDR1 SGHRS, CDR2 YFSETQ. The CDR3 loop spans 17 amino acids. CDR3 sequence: CASSLRRLTGTNTEAFF. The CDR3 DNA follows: TGCGCCAGCAGCTTGAGGAGGTTAACAGGTACCAACACTGAAGCTTTCTTT.

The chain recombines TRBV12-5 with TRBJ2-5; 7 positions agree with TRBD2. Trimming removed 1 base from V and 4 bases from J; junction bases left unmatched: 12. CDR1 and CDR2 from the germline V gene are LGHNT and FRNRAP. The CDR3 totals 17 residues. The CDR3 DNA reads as TGTGCTAGTGGTTTGGCCCCCACCGCCTGGGGGGGAGAGACCCAGTACTTC. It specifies CASGLAPTAWGGETQYF.

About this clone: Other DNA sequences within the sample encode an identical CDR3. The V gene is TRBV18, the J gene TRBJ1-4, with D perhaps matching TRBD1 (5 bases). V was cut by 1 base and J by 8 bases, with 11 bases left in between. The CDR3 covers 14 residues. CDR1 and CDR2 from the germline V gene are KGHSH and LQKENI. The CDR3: CASSPLARDEKLFF. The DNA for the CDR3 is TGTGCCAGCTCACCACTGGCCAGGGACGAAAAACTGTTTTTT.

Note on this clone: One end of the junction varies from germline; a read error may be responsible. The CDR3 loop reads CASSLSGTSSWDHF. The CDR3 region has the DNA TGCGCCAGCAGCTTGAGCGGGACCTCCTCGTGGGACCACTTC. The rearrangement uses TRBV5-1 and TRBJ2-5, with 7 bases aligning to TRBD2. CDR3 length: 14 amino acids. The germline CDR1 and CDR2 sequences are SGHRS and YFSETQ.

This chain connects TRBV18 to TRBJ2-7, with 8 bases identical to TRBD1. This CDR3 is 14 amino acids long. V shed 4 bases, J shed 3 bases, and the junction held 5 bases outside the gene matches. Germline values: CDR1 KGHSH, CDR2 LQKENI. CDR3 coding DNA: TGTGCCAGCTCACGCAACGGACAGGGCTACGAGCAGTACTTC. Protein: CASSRNGQGYEQYF.